Below, 18 T cell receptor beta chains from the same sample are listed, as sequenced in a study of shared clonotypes between healthy human individuals. Sequencing was performed with immunoSEQ multiplex PCR; in TCRdb, only in-frame clones are kept and a portion is missing. This sample has 1.5 million to 1.9 million clones, with under 99% found just once. Sequenced: naive CD4+ T cells sorted from blood. Specified subset: CD45RA+ positively selected. These receptor sequences come from a man between 25 and 39 years old in good health.

The CDR3 sequence: CASSLALTEETQYF. The DNA of the CDR3 is TGTGCCAGCAGCTTGGCTTTGACAGAAGAGACCCAGTACTTC. The chain joins TRBV5-5 to TRBJ2-5; D may be TRBD1 (5 bases). V was pared by 0 bases and J by 3 bases, with 9 bases between. CDR3 length equals 14 residues. The germline CDR1 and CDR2 sequences are SGHKS and YYEKEE (reference sequence).

The V call is TRBV5-8, the J call TRBJ2-5, with D unclear. Germline V CDR1 and CDR2: SGHTS, YDEGEE. V was shortened by 4 bases and J by 5 bases, with 18 bases between the two germline ends. CDR3 length equals 15 residues. DNA for the CDR3: TGTGCCAGCAGCCGGAGCCGCGCGAACGCGGAGACCCAGTACTTC. Translating gives CASSRSRANAETQYF.

The chain is built from TRBV5-6 and TRBJ1-4, with D maybe TRBD1 (6 bases). V gave up 4 bases and J gave up 5 bases, with 12 bases separating them. CDR1 is SGHDT and CDR2 is YYEEEE in the germline V gene. The CDR3 totals 14 residues. This chain's CDR3 is CASSPDRLNEKLFF. Written as DNA, the CDR3 is TGTGCCAGCAGCCCAGACAGGTTGAATGAAAAACTGTTTTTT.

The chain joins TRBV18 to TRBJ2-5; D unresolved. The CDR3 has 14 residues. The germline V and J ends were trimmed by 0 bases and 0 bases, with 5 bases remaining between them. Germline CDR1 is KGHSH and CDR2 is LQKENI. The CDR3, as DNA: TGTGCCAGCTCACCACCCAATCACCAAGAGACCCAGTACTTC. Protein sequence: CASSPPNHQETQYF.

J is TRBJ1-4 and V is TRBV5-1, with 8 bases matching TRBD1. The V gene end was trimmed by 1 base and the J gene end by 10 bases; junction bases not matched to a gene: 9. The CDR3 extends over 15 amino acids. Germline values: CDR1 SGHRS, CDR2 YFSETQ. The DNA of the CDR3 is TGCGCCAGCAGCTTGTCGGACAGGGATTTATCAAAACTGTTTTTT. It codes for CASSLSDRDLSKLFF.

With respect to this clone: This sample includes further DNA sequences coding for the same CDR3. The chain recombines TRBV9 with TRBJ2-7, with 8 bases identical to TRBD1. J gave up 3 bases and V 0 bases, and 2 bases lay outside the gene matches. Per germline, CDR1 SGDLS and CDR2 YYNGEE. The CDR3 extends over 14 amino acids. The CDR3 region has the DNA TGTGCCAGCAGCGTAGGGACAGGGTACTACGAGCAGTACTTC. Protein: CASSVGTGYYEQYF.

V and J are TRBV7-6 and TRBJ2-3; the D gene is possibly TRBD2 (7 bases). Germline CDR1 is SGHVS and CDR2 is FNYEAQ. Deletions cut 3 bases from V and 8 bases from J, with 15 bases between. The CDR3 runs to 14 residues. CDR3 DNA sequence: TGTGCCAGCAGCTTGATCGGGGGGCTAGGTACGCAGTATTTT. Amino acids: CASSLIGGLGTQYF.

V and J are TRBV6-5 and TRBJ1-2; 11 nucleotides match TRBD1. This CDR3 contains 15 residues. The V segment lost 6 bases and the J segment 7 bases; nucleotides outside the gene matches: 10. The germline CDR1 and CDR2 sequences are MNHEY and SVGAGI. For the CDR3, the DNA is TGTGCCAGCAGACATCTAACCGGGACAGGGGGTGGCTACACCTTC. It codes for CASRHLTGTGGGYTF.

The chain recombines TRBV10-3 with TRBJ2-3, with D possibly called TRBD1 or TRBD2 (5 bases each). Trimming removed 0 bases at V and 3 bases at J, with 13 bases between. Looked up from germline, CDR1 is ENHRY and CDR2 is SYGVKD. This CDR3 is built from 16 residues. The CDR3 region has the DNA TGTGCCATCAGTGAGTCGGGTTGGGGGAAAACAGATACGCAGTATTTT. It encodes CAISESGWGKTDTQYF.

This clone was recorded once. This chain uses TRBV5-1 with TRBJ2-7; tentatively, D is TRBD2 (6 bases). CDR1 SGHRS and CDR2 YFSETQ come from the germline V gene. The CDR3 totals 14 residues. Trimming took off 4 bases at V and 2 bases at J, with 13 bases between the two ends. DNA of the CDR3: TGCGCCAGCAGCCTCGGAGGGGCTACCTACGAGCAGTACTTC. This sequence encodes CASSLGGATYEQYF.

This chain joins TRBV29-1 and TRBJ2-6; TRBD1 matches 11 bases. The germline gives CDR1 SQVTM, CDR2 ANQGSEA. The CDR3 runs to 16 residues. With V trimmed by 6 bases and J by 0 bases, 4 bases remained unmatched. The CDR3 nucleotides are TGCAGCGTATCCGGGACAGGGGGCTCTGGGGCCAACGTCCTGACTTTC. Translation gives CSVSGTGGSGANVLTF.

This CDR3 reads CSVVGVHEQYF. The CDR3 DNA sequence: TGCAGCGTTGTCGGGGTCCACGAGCAGTACTTC. The rearrangement joins TRBV29-1 to TRBJ2-7; possibly TRBD2 for D (5 bases). Germline CDR1 and CDR2: SQVTM and ANQGSEA. The CDR3 runs 11 residues. Trimming removed 4 bases from V and 5 bases from J, with 9 bases in between.

This clone was recorded once. This chain connects TRBV5-1 to TRBJ2-7; D unclear. The CDR3 contains 13 residues. Germline-derived CDR1 and CDR2 are SGHRS and YFSETQ. Trimming removed 0 bases at V and 3 bases at J, with 7 bases between. CDR3: CASSLGHLYEQYF. The CDR3 DNA sequence: TGCGCCAGCAGCTTGGGGCATCTCTACGAGCAGTACTTC.

The chain joins TRBV7-9 to TRBJ1-1, with TRBD1 identical over 10 bases. Germline V gives CDR1 SEHNR, CDR2 FQNEAQ (reference sequence). CDR3 size: 15 residues. Trimming at V came to 4 bases and at J to 3 bases, leaving 5 bases not matched to a gene. In DNA form, the CDR3 reads TGTGCCAGCAGCTCGCCGGGACAGGGGCACACTGAAGCTTTCTTT. It yields the protein CASSSPGQGHTEAFF.

The V gene is TRBV6-6, the J gene TRBJ1-4; 7 bases match TRBD1. CDR1 and CDR2 from the germline V gene are MNHNY and SVGAGI (reference sequence). The V gene end was trimmed by 5 bases and the J gene end by 6 bases; junction bases not matched to a gene: 9. This CDR3 contains 15 residues. CDR3: CASSPINRGDEKLFF. Here the CDR3 DNA reads TGTGCCAGCAGTCCAATCAACAGGGGCGATGAAAAACTGTTTTTT.

CDR3 amino acids: CASSRQEISYEQYF. CDR3 bases: TGTGCCAGCAGCAGACAGGAAATCTCCTACGAGCAGTACTTC. This chain connects TRBV5-4 to TRBJ2-7; perhaps TRBD1 as D (6 bases). In germline, CDR1 is SGHNT, CDR2 YYREEE (reference sequence). With 4 bases removed from V and 0 bases from J, the gap between germline ends came to 11 bases. The length of the CDR3 is 14 residues.

This sequence joins TRBV28 and TRBJ2-7; the match to TRBD2 covers 7 bases. Germline V gene data show CDR1 as MDHEN and CDR2 as SYDVKM. CDR3 length equals 12 residues. V was clipped by 6 bases and J by 3 bases; unmatched bases: 2. This CDR3 reads CASRSGGYEQYF. The CDR3, as DNA: TGTGCCAGCAGGTCGGGGGGCTACGAGCAGTACTTC. Together with reference TRBV28 and TRBJ2-7, the CDR3 gives the full variable domain: DVKVTQSSRYLVKRTGEKVFLECVQDMDHENMFWYRQDPGLGLRLIYFSYDVKMKEKGDIPEGYSVSREKKERFSLILESASTNQTSMYLCASRSGGYEQYFGPGTRLTVT.

The chain couples TRBV19 to TRBJ1-5, with 9 bases matching TRBD1. CDR1 LNHDA and CDR2 SQIVND come from the germline V gene (reference sequence). Germline trimming cut 6 bases from V and 4 bases from J; bases unmatched to any gene: 13. The CDR3 spans 17 residues. CDR3 DNA sequence: TGTGCCAGTAGCCCTGAGTCCCCACAGGGGGCGAATCAGCCCCAGCATTTT. Protein: CASSPESPQGANQPQHF.